The source of this TCR beta chain is a study of OX40 agonist ivuxolimab in advanced cancers. Regarding the study as a whole: Both blood CD4+ and CD8+ T cells showed clonal growth by week 6 at 0.1 to 3.0 mg/kg. Antigen specificity was not determined for the expanded peripheral T cells.

Of note for this clone: No antigen is known for it.

Some clones are missing from TCRdb's copy, which holds only in-frame ones; the method was immunoSEQ multiplex PCR. Of roughly 100,000 clones in the sample, 70% to 90% were seen once. Patients who had autoimmune disease history or got systemic immunosuppression were left out. The sequence was obtained from an adult with an advanced solid tumor such as melanoma, head and neck, liver or kidney cancer. Specimen: CD4+ or CD8+ T cells sorted from blood, collected in a trial of the OX40 agonist ivuxolimab.

The CDR3, as DNA: TGTGCCAGCAGCCTAACCTCGCCCCAGTACTTC. Residues: CASSLTSPQYF. V is TRBV11-2 and J is TRBJ2-5; D ambiguous. Trimming took 5 bases from V and 9 from J, leaving 10 bases between them. The V gene's germline CDR1 is SGHAT and CDR2 FQNNGV. The CDR3 totals 11 residues.